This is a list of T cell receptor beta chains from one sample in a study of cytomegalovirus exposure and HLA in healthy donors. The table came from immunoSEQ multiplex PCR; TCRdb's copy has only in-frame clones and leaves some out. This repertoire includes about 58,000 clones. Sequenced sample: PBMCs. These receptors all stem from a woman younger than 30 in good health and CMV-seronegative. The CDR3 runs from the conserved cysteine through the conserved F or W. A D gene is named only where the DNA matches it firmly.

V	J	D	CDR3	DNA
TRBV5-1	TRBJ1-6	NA	CASSFQGLDSPLHF	TGCGCCAGCAGCTTTCAGGGTTTGGATTCACCCCTCCACTTT
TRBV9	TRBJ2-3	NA	CASSVAGYARTDTQYF	TGTGCCAGCAGCGTAGCGGGATACGCACGAACAGATACGCAGTATTTT
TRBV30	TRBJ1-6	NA	CAWSVSWRDGSPLHF	TGTGCCTGGAGTGTAAGTTGGAGGGACGGGTCACCCCTCCACTTT
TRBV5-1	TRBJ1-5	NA	CASSLGYSNQPQHF	TGCGCCAGCAGCTTGGGGTATAGTAATCAGCCCCAGCATTTT
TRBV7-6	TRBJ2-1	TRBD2	CASSLLLAGYNEQFF	TGTGCCAGCAGCTTATTACTAGCGGGCTACAATGAGCAGTTCTTC
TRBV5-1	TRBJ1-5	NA	CASSLGALNQPQHF	TGCGCCAGCAGCTTGGGGGCGCTAAATCAGCCCCAGCATTTT
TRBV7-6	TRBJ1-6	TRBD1	CASSRQGALSPLHF	TGTGCCAGCAGCCGTCAGGGGGCGTTATCACCCCTCCACTTT
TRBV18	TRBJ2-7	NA	CASSPAPGGPSYEQYF	TGTGCCAGCTCACCGGCACCCGGGGGTCCTTCCTACGAGCAGTACTTC
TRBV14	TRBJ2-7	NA	CASSHQRAAYEQYF	TGTGCCAGCAGCCATCAGCGCGCCGCCTACGAGCAGTACTTC
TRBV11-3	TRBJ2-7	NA	CASSLDRVPYEQYF	TGTGCCAGCAGCTTAGACAGGGTTCCCTACGAGCAGTACTTC
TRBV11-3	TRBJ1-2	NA	CASSLAGYGYTF	TGTGCCAGCAGCTTAGCAGGCTATGGCTACACCTTC
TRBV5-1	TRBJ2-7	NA	CASSVLGLYEQYF	TGCGCCAGCAGCGTACTTGGACTCTACGAGCAGTACTTC
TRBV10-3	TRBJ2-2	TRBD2	CAIKRGPNTGELFF	TGTGCCATCAAGCGGGGGCCGAACACCGGGGAGCTGTTTTTT
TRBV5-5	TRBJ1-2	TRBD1	CASSSRGADYGYTF	TGTGCCAGCAGCTCCAGGGGGGCCGACTATGGCTACACCTTC
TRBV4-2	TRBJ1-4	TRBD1	CASSQILGQEFFEKLFF	TGTGCCAGCAGCCAGATTCTAGGACAGGAATTTTTTGAAAAACTGTTTTTT
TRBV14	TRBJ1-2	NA	CASSPWRQEETMRGYTF	TGTGCCAGCAGCCCATGGAGACAGGAAGAGACTATGAGGGGCTACACCTTC
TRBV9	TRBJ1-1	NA	CASSDPTGYSEAFF	TGTGCCAGCAGCGATCCTACAGGGTACTCTGAAGCTTTCTTT
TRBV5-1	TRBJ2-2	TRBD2	CASSRTSGRTGELFF	TGCGCCAGCAGCCGGACTAGCGGGAGGACCGGGGAGCTGTTTTTT
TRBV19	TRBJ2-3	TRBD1	CASSLQGVTDTQYF	TGTGCCAGTAGTTTACAGGGGGTTACAGATACGCAGTATTTT
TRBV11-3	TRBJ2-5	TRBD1	CASSSTGVDETQYF	TGTGCCAGCAGCTCGACAGGGGTGGACGAGACCCAGTACTTC
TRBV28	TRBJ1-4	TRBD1	CASRSTGGIEKLFF	TGTGCCAGCAGATCTACAGGGGGTATAGAAAAACTGTTTTTT
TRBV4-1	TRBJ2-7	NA	CASSRTGTTYYEQYF	TGCGCCAGCAGCCGAACCGGGACAACCTACTACGAGCAGTACTTC
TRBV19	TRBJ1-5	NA	CASSTSPSRGNQPQHF	TGTGCCAGTAGTACGAGTCCATCCCGGGGCAATCAGCCCCAGCATTTT
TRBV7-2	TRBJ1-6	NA	CASSQQPSYNSPLHF	TGTGCCAGCAGCCAACAGCCCTCCTATAATTCACCCCTCCACTTT
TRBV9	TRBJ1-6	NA	CASSPSYNSPLHF	TGTGCCAGCAGCCCTTCCTATAATTCACCCCTCCACTTT
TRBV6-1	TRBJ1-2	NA	CASTPKAQDHYGYTF	TGTGCCAGCACCCCCAAAGCACAGGACCACTATGGCTACACCTTC
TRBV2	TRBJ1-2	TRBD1	CASNDRGSYGYTF	TGTGCCAGCAACGACAGGGGGAGCTATGGCTACACCTTC
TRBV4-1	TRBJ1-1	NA	CASSQEPGRTEAFF	TGCGCCAGCAGCCAAGAACCAGGGCGGACTGAAGCTTTCTTT
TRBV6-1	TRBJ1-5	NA	CASTWEGLYNQPQHF	TGTGCCAGCACTTGGGAGGGTTTGTACAATCAGCCCCAGCATTTT
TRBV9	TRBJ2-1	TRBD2	CASSVLAGGPDEQFF	TGTGCCAGCAGCGTGTTAGCGGGAGGTCCCGATGAGCAGTTCTTC
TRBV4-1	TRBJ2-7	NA	CASSQDRDSYEQYF	TGCGCCAGCAGCCAAGACAGGGATTCCTACGAGCAGTACTTC
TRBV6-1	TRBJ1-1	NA	CASSEAGRAAEAFF	TGTGCCAGCAGTGAAGCGGGCAGGGCAGCTGAAGCTTTCTTT
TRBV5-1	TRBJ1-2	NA	CASSLMTENYGYTF	TGCGCCAGCAGCCTGATGACAGAAAACTATGGCTACACCTTC
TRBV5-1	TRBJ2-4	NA	CASSLGGQIAKNIQYF	TGCGCCAGCAGCTTGGGGGGCCAGATAGCCAAAAACATTCAGTACTTC
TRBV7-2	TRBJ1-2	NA	CASSIDIPGYTF	TGTGCCAGCAGCATCGACATCCCTGGCTACACCTTC
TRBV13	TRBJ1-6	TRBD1	CASSTWTGYNSPLHF	TGTGCCAGCAGCACTTGGACAGGCTATAATTCACCCCTCCACTTT
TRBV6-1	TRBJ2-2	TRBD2	CASSEGTSTGELFF	TGTGCCAGCAGTGAAGGGACTAGCACCGGGGAGCTGTTTTTT
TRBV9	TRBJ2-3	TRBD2	CASSVVIAGDTQYF	TGTGCCAGCAGCGTAGTAATAGCGGGGGATACGCAGTATTTT
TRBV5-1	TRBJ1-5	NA	CASSLGQSNQPQHF	TGCGCCAGCAGCTTAGGACAGAGCAATCAGCCCCAGCATTTT
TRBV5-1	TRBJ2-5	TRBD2	CASSLLAGGPETQYF	TGCGCCAGCAGCCTACTAGCGGGAGGGCCTGAGACCCAGTACTTC
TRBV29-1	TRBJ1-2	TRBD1	CSVGDSQTMGYTF	TGCAGCGTGGGGGACAGCCAAACTATGGGCTACACCTTC
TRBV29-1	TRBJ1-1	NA	CTLGQPDKAFF	TGCACCCTGGGGCAGCCGGACAAAGCTTTCTTT
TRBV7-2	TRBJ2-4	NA	CASSFGGAPPGNIQYF	TGTGCCAGCAGCTTCGGCGGGGCTCCCCCGGGAAACATTCAGTACTTC
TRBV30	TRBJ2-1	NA	CAWSKLTRTSYNEQFF	TGTGCCTGGAGTAAGCTAACGAGAACCTCCTACAATGAGCAGTTCTTC
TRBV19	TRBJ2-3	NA	CASSKQGTSTDTQYF	TGTGCCAGTAGCAAACAGGGGACTAGCACAGATACGCAGTATTTT
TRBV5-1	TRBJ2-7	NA	CASRFTGAYEQYF	TGCGCCAGCAGGTTCACAGGCGCCTACGAGCAGTACTTC
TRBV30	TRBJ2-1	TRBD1	CAWSVIRGQGPYGQFF	TGTGCCTGGAGTGTTATAAGGGGGCAAGGACCCTATGGGCAGTTCTTC
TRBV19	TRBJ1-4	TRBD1	CASSPRGGTDEKLFF	TGTGCCAGTAGTCCACGAGGCGGGACAGATGAAAAACTGTTTTTT
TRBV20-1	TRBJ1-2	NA	CSARESYGYTF	TGCAGTGCCCGGGAATCCTATGGCTACACCTTC
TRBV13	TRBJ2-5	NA	CASSLRGGETQYF	TGTGCCAGCAGCTTAAGGGGGGGAGAGACCCAGTACTTC
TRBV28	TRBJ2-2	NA	CASRGTLNTGELFF	TGTGCCAGCAGGGGGACTTTAAACACCGGGGAGCTGTTTTTT
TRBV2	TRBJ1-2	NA	CASSERGAGYTF	TGTGCCAGCAGTGAAAGGGGTGCTGGCTACACCTTC
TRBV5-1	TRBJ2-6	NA	CASSFIQSSGANVLTF	TGCGCCAGCAGCTTCATACAAAGCTCTGGGGCCAACGTCCTGACTTTC
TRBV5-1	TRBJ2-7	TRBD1	CASSLGGGRSEQYF	TGCGCCAGCAGCTTGGGAGGGGGCCGGTCCGAGCAGTACTTC
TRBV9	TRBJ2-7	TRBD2	CASSAGGEQYF	TGTGCCAGCAGCGCGGGAGGCGAGCAGTACTTC
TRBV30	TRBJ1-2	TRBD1	CASGGDRGRGYTF	TGTGCCTCAGGTGGGGACAGGGGGCGAGGCTACACCTTC
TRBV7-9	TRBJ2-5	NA	CASSLDRQETQYF	TGTGCCAGCAGCTTAGACCGGCAAGAGACCCAGTACTTC
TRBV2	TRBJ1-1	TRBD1	CASSGQGALNTEAFF	TGTGCCAGCAGCGGACAGGGGGCTTTAAACACTGAAGCTTTCTTT
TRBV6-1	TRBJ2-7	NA	CASSEMGVQYF	TGTGCCAGCAGTGAAATGGGCGTGCAGTACTTC
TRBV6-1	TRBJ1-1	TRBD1	CASRDRGHTEAFF	TGTGCCAGCAGAGACAGGGGGCATACTGAAGCTTTCTTT